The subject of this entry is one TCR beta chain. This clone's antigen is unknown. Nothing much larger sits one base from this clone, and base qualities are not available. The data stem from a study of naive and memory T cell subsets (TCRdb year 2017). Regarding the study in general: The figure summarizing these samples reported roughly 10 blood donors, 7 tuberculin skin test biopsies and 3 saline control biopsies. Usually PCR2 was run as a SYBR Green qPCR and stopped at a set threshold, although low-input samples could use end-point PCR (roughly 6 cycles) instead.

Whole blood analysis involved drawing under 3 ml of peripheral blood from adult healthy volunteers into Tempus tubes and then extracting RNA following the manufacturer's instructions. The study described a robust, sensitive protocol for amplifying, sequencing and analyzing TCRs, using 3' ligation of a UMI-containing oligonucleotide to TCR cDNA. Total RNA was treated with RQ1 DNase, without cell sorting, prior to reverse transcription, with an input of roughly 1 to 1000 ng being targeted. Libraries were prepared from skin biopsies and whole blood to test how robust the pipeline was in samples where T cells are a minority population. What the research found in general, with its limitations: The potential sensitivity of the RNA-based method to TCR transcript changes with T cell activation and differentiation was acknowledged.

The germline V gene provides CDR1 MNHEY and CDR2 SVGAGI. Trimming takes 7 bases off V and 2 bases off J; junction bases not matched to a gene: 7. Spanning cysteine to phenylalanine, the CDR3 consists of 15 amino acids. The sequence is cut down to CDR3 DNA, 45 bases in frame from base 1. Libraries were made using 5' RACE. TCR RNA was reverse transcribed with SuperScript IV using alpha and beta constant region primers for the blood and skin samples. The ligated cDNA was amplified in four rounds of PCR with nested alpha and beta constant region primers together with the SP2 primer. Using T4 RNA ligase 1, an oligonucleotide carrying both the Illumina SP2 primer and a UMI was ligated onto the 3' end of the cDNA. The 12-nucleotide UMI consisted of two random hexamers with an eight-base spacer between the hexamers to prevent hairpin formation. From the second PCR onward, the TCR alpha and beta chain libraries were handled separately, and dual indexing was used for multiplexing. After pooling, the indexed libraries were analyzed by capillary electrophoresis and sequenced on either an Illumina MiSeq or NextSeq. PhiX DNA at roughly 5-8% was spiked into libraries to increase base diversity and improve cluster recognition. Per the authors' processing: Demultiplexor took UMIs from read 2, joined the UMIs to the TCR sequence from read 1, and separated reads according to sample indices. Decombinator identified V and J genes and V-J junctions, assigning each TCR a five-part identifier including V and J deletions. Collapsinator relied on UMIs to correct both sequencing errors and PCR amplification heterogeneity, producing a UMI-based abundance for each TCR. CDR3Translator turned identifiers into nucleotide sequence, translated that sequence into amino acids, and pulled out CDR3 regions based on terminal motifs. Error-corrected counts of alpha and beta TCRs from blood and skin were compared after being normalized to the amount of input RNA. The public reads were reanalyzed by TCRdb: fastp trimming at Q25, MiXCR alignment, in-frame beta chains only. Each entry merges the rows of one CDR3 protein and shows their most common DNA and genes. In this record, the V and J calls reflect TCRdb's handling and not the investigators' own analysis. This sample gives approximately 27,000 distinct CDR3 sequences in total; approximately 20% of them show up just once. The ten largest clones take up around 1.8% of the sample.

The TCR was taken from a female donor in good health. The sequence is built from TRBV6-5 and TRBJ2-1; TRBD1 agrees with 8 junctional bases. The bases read TGTGCCAGCAACCCGGACAGGGCAGCCTACAATGAGCAGTTCTTC. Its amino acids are CASNPDRAAYNEQFF.